A single sample is the source of the 32 T cell receptor beta chains below, sequenced in a study of blood T cells in healthy people across ages. A second PCR of 7 to 11 cycles used a sample-barcoded 5' primer and a J-beta primer mix. TCRdb recomputed calls from the 5' RACE reads with MiXCR, one row per CDR3 protein. The table shows hundreds of thousands of distinct CDR3 sequences, with 52% occurring only once. The sample consisted of blood. Receptors originate from a woman older than 75 in good health.

This clonotype was detected a few times. The chain couples TRBV12-3 or TRBV12-4 to TRBJ1-4; no clear D gene. CDR3 length: 14 residues. V was shortened by 5 bases and J by 5 bases, with 12 bases between the two germline ends. DNA of the CDR3: TGTGCCAGCAGTGACCGGTATACGAATGAAAAACTGTTTTTT. Amino acid sequence: CASSDRYTNEKLFF.

This clonotype was seen once. The chain employs TRBV15 and TRBJ2-1; maybe TRBD2 (6 bases). This CDR3 is 15 amino acids long. Per germline, CDR1 LNHNV and CDR2 YYDKDF (reference sequence). Trimming shortened V by 1 base and J by 4 bases, and 11 bases separated the two germline ends. The CDR3 DNA sequence: TGTGCCACCAGCAGAGGTTGGGGGACTTACAATGAGCAGTTCTTC. Residues: CATSRGWGTYNEQFF.

This clonotype was recorded many times. V is TRBV6-5 and J is TRBJ2-7, with 13 bases matching TRBD2. CDR3 length equals 16 residues. Germline V gives CDR1 MNHEY, CDR2 SVGAGI. The junction had 11 bases not matched to a gene; V was cut back by 6 bases and J by 6 bases. CDR3 DNA sequence: TGTGCCAGCAGCTTAGGACTAGCGGGAGTCAGGTCCGAGCAGTACTTC. It specifies CASSLGLAGVRSEQYF.

This clonotype was counted a few times. The chain links TRBV27 to TRBJ2-1; D might be TRBD1 (6 bases). CDR3 length: 14 residues. Germline V gene data show CDR1 as MNHEY and CDR2 as SMNVEV (reference sequence). Trimming stripped 7 bases from V and 4 bases from J, with 14 bases between. This CDR3 is CASTNRAHYNEQFF. As DNA, the CDR3 is TGTGCCAGCACCAACAGGGCCCATTACAATGAGCAGTTCTTC.

The J gene is TRBJ2-5, the V gene TRBV29-1; no clear D gene. TRBJ2-7 matches the DNA end more closely, so the J call is doubtful. Germline V gene data show CDR1 as SQVTM and CDR2 as ANQGSEA. The CDR3 has 12 amino acids. Here the CDR3 reads CSVLRPRGEQYF. The CDR3 DNA is TGCAGCGTTCTACGGCCAAGAGGCGAGCAGTACTTC.

This clonotype appeared a few times. With a much larger clone just one base away, this may be a read error. The chain uses TRBV5-1 and TRBJ2-5; TRBD1 matches at 10 bases. The CDR3 length is 15 residues. The germline gives CDR1 SGHRS, CDR2 YFSETQ. J was trimmed by 11 bases and V by 2 bases; bases with no gene match: 12. As DNA, the CDR3 is TGCGCCAGCAGCTTCTCGGGACAGGGGAATGATGAGCAGTACTTC. Translated, it gives CASSFSGQGNDEQYF.

The J gene is TRBJ1-3, the V gene TRBV27; D possibly corresponds to TRBD1 (6 bases). CDR1 and CDR2 from the germline V gene are MNHEY and SMNVEV (reference sequence). This CDR3 spans 11 amino acids. V lost 6 bases and J lost 14, with 14 bases in between. The chain's CDR3 is CASSLGAVVYF. CDR3 nucleotide sequence: TGTGCCAGCAGCCTGGGGGCAGTCGTATATTTT.

The chain is built from TRBV7-9 and TRBJ2-5, with TRBD1 matching over 9 bases. J gave up 3 bases and V 4 bases, and 6 bases lay outside the gene matches. The CDR3 totals 15 residues. Germline loops: CDR1 SEHNR, CDR2 FQNEAQ (reference sequence). The CDR3 nucleotides read TGTGCCAGCAGCTGGGTAGACAGGGGGGAAGAGACCCAGTACTTC. It yields the protein CASSWVDRGEETQYF.

This chain uses TRBV12-3 or TRBV12-4 with TRBJ1-6; D gene ambiguous. The CDR3 is made up of 11 amino acids. Trimming stripped 6 bases from V and 7 bases from J, with 4 bases between. CDR3 nucleotides: TGTGCCAGCAGGAAAAATTCACCCCTCCACTTT. Its protein product is CASRKNSPLHF.

The chain employs TRBV4-1 and TRBJ2-2; 10 nucleotides agree with TRBD2. CDR3 size: 18 residues. Trimming at V came to 1 base and at J to 0 bases, leaving 5 bases not matched to a gene. The germline V gene encodes CDR1 MGHRA and CDR2 YSYEKL. The CDR3 sequence is CASSQGRTSGPNTGELFF. The CDR3 DNA reads TGCGCCAGCAGCCAAGGACGGACTAGCGGACCGAACACCGGGGAGCTGTTTTTT.

This clonotype was recorded a few times. A clone one base away is much larger, so this may be a read error. The chain carries TRBV5-1 and TRBJ1-1; D is unclear. Trimming cost V 5 bases and J 1 base, with 15 bases left between them. Germline V CDR1 and CDR2: SGHRS, YFSETQ. The CDR3 has 15 residues. CDR3: CASRYSRNPNTEAFF. DNA of the CDR3: TGCGCCAGCAGATATAGCCGTAACCCGAACACTGAAGCTTTCTTT.

Ten or more counts support this clonotype. The CDR3 sequence is CASSPGTSRSYEQYF. In nucleotides, the CDR3 is TGTGCCAGCAGCCCGGGGACTTCAAGATCCTACGAGCAGTACTTC. The chain combines TRBV7-2 with TRBJ2-7, with D possibly matching TRBD2 (6 bases). The CDR3 loop spans 15 amino acids. Germline-derived CDR1 and CDR2 are SGHTA and FQGNSA. Trimming shortened V by 5 bases and J by 1 base, and 15 bases separated the two germline ends.

The chain has TRBV5-5 and TRBJ2-1; 10 positions match TRBD2. This CDR3 region has 16 residues. Germline CDR1 SGHKS, CDR2 YYEKEE (reference sequence). Trimming cost V 3 bases and J 4 bases; bases outside gene matches: 7. CDR3 sequence reads: CASSSLAGSVYNEQFF. The CDR3 DNA follows: TGTGCCAGCAGCTCACTAGCGGGGTCTGTATACAATGAGCAGTTCTTC.

In its sample, this clonotype was seen many times. This chain joins TRBV5-1 and TRBJ2-7, with 16 bases aligning to TRBD2. The V gene's germline CDR1 is SGHRS and CDR2 YFSETQ. The CDR3 has 15 residues. V was pared by 4 bases and J by 4 bases, with 2 bases of the junction left unmatched. The CDR3 spells CASSTGLAGGYEQYF. CDR3 nucleotides: TGCGCCAGCAGCACGGGACTAGCGGGAGGGTACGAGCAGTACTTC.

This clonotype was counted ten times or more. V is TRBV14 and J is TRBJ2-7, with D perhaps TRBD2 (5 bases). The germline gives CDR1 SGHDN, CDR2 FVKESK. This CDR3 has 14 residues. Trimming left V 3 bases short and J 1 base short, with 10 bases between. The CDR3 coding sequence is TGTGCCAGCAGCCACCTCGGGGAGTCCTACGAGCAGTACTTC. Its translation is CASSHLGESYEQYF.

For the CDR3, the DNA is TGCAGTGCTAAAGAGGTGGCGGGGGACACTGAAGCTTTCTTT. Protein: CSAKEVAGDTEAFF. This chain links TRBV20-1 with TRBJ1-1, with D maybe TRBD1 (5 bases). V shed 4 bases and J shed 3 bases, with 15 bases lying between them. Germline V CDR1 and CDR2: DFQATT, SNEGSKA (reference sequence). The CDR3 covers 14 residues.

This clonotype was seen ten or more times. V usage is TRBV7-2 and J usage is TRBJ2-1, with TRBD2 identical over 7 bases. The CDR3 contains 16 residues. Germline CDR1 reads SGHTA; CDR2 reads FQGNSA. The V segment lost 5 bases and the J segment 8 bases; nucleotides outside the gene matches: 15. The CDR3 sequence: CASSPGAGRTWDEQFF. In nucleotides, the CDR3 is TGTGCCAGCAGCCCCGGAGCGGGACGGACTTGGGATGAGCAGTTCTTC.

With respect to this clonotype: Being one base from a much bigger clone, this may be a read error. The J gene is TRBJ2-7, the V gene TRBV12-3 or TRBV12-4; D remains unclear. The CDR3 length is 13 residues. V gave up 5 bases and J gave up 6 bases, with 14 bases separating them. The CDR3 DNA reads as TGTGCCAGCAGTGTTTGGGGTGCTCCCGAGCAGTACTTC. Translating gives CASSVWGAPEQYF.

Remarks on this clonotype: This sequence may be a read error, since a much larger clone differs from it by one base. Written as DNA, the CDR3 is TGTGCCAGCAGCAGACAACAGGGAGAATATGGCTACACCTTC. This sequence encodes CASSRQQGEYGYTF. This chain connects TRBV14 to TRBJ1-2; D might be TRBD1 (6 bases). The CDR3 covers 14 residues. With 5 bases removed from V and 5 bases from J, the gap between germline ends came to 15 bases. Germline CDR1 is SGHDN and CDR2 is FVKESK.

This chain uses TRBV27 with TRBJ2-3; D is unclear. CDR3 length: 18 amino acids. Germline V gene data show CDR1 as MNHEY and CDR2 as SMNVEV (reference sequence). Trimming cost V 6 bases and J 0 bases, with 22 bases left between them. CDR3 region: CASRNRAVQAPSTDTQYF. DNA for the CDR3: TGTGCCAGCAGAAATAGGGCAGTCCAGGCCCCCAGCACAGATACGCAGTATTTT.

This clonotype came up many times. The chain links TRBV3-1 to TRBJ2-3; D is ambiguous. Germline V gene lookup returns CDR1 LGHDT and CDR2 YNNKEL (reference sequence). This CDR3 comprises 13 residues. With 2 bases removed from V and 0 bases from J, the gap between germline ends came to 3 bases. The CDR3 reads CASSQHSTDTQYF. Written as DNA, the CDR3 is TGTGCCAGCAGCCAACACAGCACAGATACGCAGTATTTT.

This chain connects TRBV21-1 to TRBJ2-7. TRBV21-1 is a listed pseudogene. This CDR3 spans 17 amino acids. The CDR3 spells CASSSSVNRQLSYEQYF. CDR3 bases: TGTGCCAGCAGCAGTAGTGTGAACAGACAACTATCCTACGAGCAGTACTTC.

This clonotype was picked up a small number of times. The chain has TRBV9 and TRBJ1-1, with a tentative D call TRBD1 (6 bases). Trimming shortened V by 1 base and J by 1 base, and 14 bases separated the two germline ends. The length of the CDR3 is 16 residues. Germline CDR1 is SGDLS and CDR2 is YYNGEE. CDR3 protein: CASSVRGDWGNTEAFF. The DNA for the CDR3 is TGTGCCAGCAGCGTAAGGGGGGATTGGGGGAACACTGAAGCTTTCTTT.

This clonotype was seen a handful of times. V and J are TRBV11-2 and TRBJ2-2; maybe TRBD1 (5 bases). V was clipped by 1 base and J by 2 bases, with 8 bases between them. Germline-derived CDR1 and CDR2 are SGHAT and FQNNGV. This CDR3 contains 15 residues. The CDR3 loop is CASSLGTPNTGELFF. As DNA, the CDR3 is TGTGCCAGCAGCTTAGGGACACCAAACACCGGGGAGCTGTTTTTT.

This clonotype came up a few times. This rearrangement joins TRBV24-1 to TRBJ1-5, with TRBD1 matching 8 bases. With 5 bases clipped from V and 2 bases from J, the junction kept 4 bases outside the gene matches. The length of the CDR3 is 15 residues. Germline CDR1 KGHDR, CDR2 SFDVKD. The chain's CDR3 is CATSAETGGNQPQHF. For the CDR3, the DNA is TGTGCCACCAGTGCCGAGACAGGGGGCAATCAGCCCCAGCATTTT.

This rearrangement joins TRBV12-3 or TRBV12-4 to TRBJ2-2, with D uncertain. V was clipped by 6 bases and J by 0 bases, with 11 bases between them. The CDR3 runs 15 residues. CDR3 amino acids: CASREKAPNTGELFF. The DNA for the CDR3 is TGTGCCAGCAGAGAGAAGGCCCCGAACACCGGGGAGCTGTTTTTT.

The rearrangement uses TRBV29-1 and TRBJ2-7; TRBD2 aligns across 10 bases. The germline V gene encodes CDR1 SQVTM and CDR2 ANQGSEA. The CDR3 has 13 residues. Trimming cost V 3 bases and J 7 bases; bases outside gene matches: 6. The CDR3 reads CSVDEGLAEEQYF. In DNA, the CDR3 is TGCAGCGTTGACGAAGGACTAGCGGAAGAGCAGTACTTC.

CDR3 DNA sequence: TGTGCCAGCAGCCAAGCACTGGGTGAAGCTTTCTTT. As protein: CASSQALGEAFF. J is TRBJ1-1 and V is TRBV3-1; D is uncertain. Trimming cost V 1 base and J 7 bases, with 7 bases left between them. Germline V gene sequence: CDR1 LGHDT, CDR2 YNNKEL (reference sequence). The CDR3 loop spans 12 amino acids.

About this clonotype: Possible read error: a much larger clone is one base away. The chain combines TRBV6-5 with TRBJ2-5; perhaps TRBD2 as D (5 bases). Trimming removed 2 bases from V and 11 bases from J, with 21 bases in between. CDR1 is MNHEY, CDR2 SVGAGI, per germline. The CDR3 consists of 15 residues. The CDR3 loop is CASSYGLAGHNEQYF. CDR3 DNA: TGTGCCAGCAGTTACGGGCTAGCCGGTCACAATGAGCAGTACTTC.

CDR3 sequence reads: CATSIGPVTDTQYF. The CDR3 DNA is TGTGCCACCTCGATCGGGCCCGTAACAGATACGCAGTATTTT. This chain connects TRBV3-1 to TRBJ2-3; no definite D call. Germline V CDR1 and CDR2: LGHDT, YNNKEL (reference sequence). The ends were cut back, 10 bases at V and 3 bases at J, with 17 bases in the middle. CDR3 size: 14 residues.

This clonotype was seen many times. This sequence joins TRBV20-1 and TRBJ2-1, with 7 nucleotides matching TRBD1. This CDR3 comprises 13 residues. V lost 1 base to trimming and J lost 7 bases; unmatched junction nucleotides: 4. The germline V gene has CDR1 DFQATT and CDR2 SNEGSKA (reference sequence). The chain's CDR3 is CSARVQGLNEQFF. The CDR3 region has the DNA TGCAGTGCTAGAGTACAGGGGCTTAATGAGCAGTTCTTC.

The chain carries TRBV4-2 and TRBJ2-3; D possibly corresponds to TRBD2 (6 bases). V lost 0 bases, J lost 2 bases, and 12 bases lay in between. Germline V gene data show CDR1 as LGHNA and CDR2 as YNFKEQ. CDR3 length: 16 amino acids. This CDR3 reads CASSQEVADSTDTQYF. CDR3 in DNA: TGTGCCAGCAGCCAAGAGGTAGCGGATTCCACAGATACGCAGTATTTT.